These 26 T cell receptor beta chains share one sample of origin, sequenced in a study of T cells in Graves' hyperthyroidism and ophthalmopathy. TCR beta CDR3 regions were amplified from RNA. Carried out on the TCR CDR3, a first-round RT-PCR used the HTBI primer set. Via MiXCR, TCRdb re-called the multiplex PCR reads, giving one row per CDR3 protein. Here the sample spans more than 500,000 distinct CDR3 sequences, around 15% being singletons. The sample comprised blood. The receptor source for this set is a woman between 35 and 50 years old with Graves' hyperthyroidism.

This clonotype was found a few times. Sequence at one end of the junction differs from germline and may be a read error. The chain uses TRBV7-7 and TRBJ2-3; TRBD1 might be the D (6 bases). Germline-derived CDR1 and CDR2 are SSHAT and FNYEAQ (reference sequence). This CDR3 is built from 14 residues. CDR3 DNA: TGTGCTAGCAGCCAAACGGGACATTCAGATACGCAGTATTTT. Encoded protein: CASSQTGHSDTQYF.

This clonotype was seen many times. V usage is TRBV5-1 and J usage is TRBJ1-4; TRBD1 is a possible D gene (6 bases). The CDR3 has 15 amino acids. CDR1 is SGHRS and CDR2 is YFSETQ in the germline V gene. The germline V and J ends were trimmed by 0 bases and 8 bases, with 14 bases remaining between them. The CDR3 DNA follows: TGCGCCAGCAGCTTGGGGGCGATGGGGGCCGAAAAACTGTTTTTT. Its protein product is CASSLGAMGAEKLFF.

The CDR3 protein is CASSPVQGAFGNTIYF. The CDR3 DNA is TGTGCCAGTAGTCCCGTTCAGGGGGCGTTTGGAAACACCATATATTTT. The chain recombines TRBV19 with TRBJ1-3; TRBD1 matches at 8 bases. This CDR3 contains 16 residues. J gave up 3 bases and V 5 bases, and 9 bases lay outside the gene matches. Germline lookup yields CDR1 LNHDA and CDR2 SQIVND (reference sequence). The variable domain in full, with the rest retrieved from reference TRBV19 and TRBJ1-3, is DGGITQSPKYLFRKEGQNVTLSCEQNLNHDAMYWYRQDPGQGLRLIYYSQIVNDFQKGDIAEGYSVSREKKESFPLTVTSAQKNPTAFYLCASSPVQGAFGNTIYFGEGSWLTVV.

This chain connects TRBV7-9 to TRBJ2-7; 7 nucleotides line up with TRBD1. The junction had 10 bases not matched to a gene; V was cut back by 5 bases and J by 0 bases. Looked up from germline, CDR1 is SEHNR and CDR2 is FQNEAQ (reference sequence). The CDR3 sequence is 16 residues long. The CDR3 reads CASSPNQGVASYEQYF. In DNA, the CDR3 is TGTGCCAGCAGCCCGAACCAGGGGGTGGCCTCCTACGAGCAGTACTTC. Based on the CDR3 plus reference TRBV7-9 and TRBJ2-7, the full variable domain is DTGVSQNPRHKITKRGQNVTFRCDPISEHNRLYWYRQTLGQGPEFLTYFQNEAQLEKSRLLSDRFSAERPKGSFSTLEIQRTEQGDSAMYLCASSPNQGVASYEQYFGPGTRLTVT.

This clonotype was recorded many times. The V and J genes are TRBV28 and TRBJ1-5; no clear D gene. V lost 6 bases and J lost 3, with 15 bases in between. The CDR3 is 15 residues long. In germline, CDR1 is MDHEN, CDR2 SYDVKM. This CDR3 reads CASRPSEGSNQPQHF. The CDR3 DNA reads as TGTGCCAGCAGGCCCAGTGAGGGATCCAATCAGCCCCAGCATTTT.

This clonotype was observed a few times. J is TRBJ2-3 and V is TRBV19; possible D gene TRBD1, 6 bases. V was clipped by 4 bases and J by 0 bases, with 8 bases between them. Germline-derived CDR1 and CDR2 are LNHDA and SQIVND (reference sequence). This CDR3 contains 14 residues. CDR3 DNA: TGTGCCAGTAGTACCAGGGGAAGCACAGATACGCAGTATTTT. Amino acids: CASSTRGSTDTQYF.

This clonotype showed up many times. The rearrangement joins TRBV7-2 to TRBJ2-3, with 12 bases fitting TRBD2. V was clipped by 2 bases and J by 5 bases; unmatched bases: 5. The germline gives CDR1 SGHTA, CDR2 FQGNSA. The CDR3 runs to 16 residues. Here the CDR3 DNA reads TGTGCCAGCAGCTTATGGGCTAGCGGGAGGGAAGATACGCAGTATTTT. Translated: CASSLWASGREDTQYF.

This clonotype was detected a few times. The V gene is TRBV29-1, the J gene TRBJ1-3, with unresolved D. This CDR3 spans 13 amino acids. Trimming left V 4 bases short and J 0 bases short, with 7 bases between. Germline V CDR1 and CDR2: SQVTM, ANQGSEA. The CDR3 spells CSVVASSGNTIYF. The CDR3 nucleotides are TGCAGCGTTGTGGCGAGCTCTGGAAACACCATATATTTT.

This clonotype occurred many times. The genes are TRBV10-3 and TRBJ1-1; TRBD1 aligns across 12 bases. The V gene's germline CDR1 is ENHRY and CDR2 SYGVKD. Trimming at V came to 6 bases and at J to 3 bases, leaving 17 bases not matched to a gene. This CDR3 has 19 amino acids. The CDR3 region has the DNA TGTGCCATCAGAGGCTATCCGGGACAGGGGGCGAGTGTCGACACTGAAGCTTTCTTT. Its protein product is CAIRGYPGQGASVDTEAFF.

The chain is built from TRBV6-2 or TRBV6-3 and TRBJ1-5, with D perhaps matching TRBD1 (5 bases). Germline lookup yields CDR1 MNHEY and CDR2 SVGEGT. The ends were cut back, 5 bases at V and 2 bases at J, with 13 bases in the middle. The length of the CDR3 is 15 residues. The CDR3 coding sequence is TGTGCCAGCAGTCAGCAGTTAGGGGGCAATCAGCCCCAGCATTTT. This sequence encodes CASSQQLGGNQPQHF.

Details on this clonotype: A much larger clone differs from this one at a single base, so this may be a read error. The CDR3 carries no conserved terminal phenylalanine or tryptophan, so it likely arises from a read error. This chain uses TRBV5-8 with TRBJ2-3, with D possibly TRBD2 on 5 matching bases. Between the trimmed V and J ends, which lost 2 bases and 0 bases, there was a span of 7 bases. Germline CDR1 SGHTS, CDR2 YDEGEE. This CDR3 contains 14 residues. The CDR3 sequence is CASSFGVSTDTQYI. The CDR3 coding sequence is TGTGCCAGCAGCTTCGGGGTGAGCACAGATACGCAGTATATT.

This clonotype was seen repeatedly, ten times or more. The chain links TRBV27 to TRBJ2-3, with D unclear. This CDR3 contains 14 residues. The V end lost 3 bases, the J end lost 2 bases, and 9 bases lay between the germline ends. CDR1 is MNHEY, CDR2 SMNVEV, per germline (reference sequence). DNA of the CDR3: TGTGCCAGCAGTTTCCGGGTAATCACAGATACGCAGTATTTT. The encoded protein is CASSFRVITDTQYF.

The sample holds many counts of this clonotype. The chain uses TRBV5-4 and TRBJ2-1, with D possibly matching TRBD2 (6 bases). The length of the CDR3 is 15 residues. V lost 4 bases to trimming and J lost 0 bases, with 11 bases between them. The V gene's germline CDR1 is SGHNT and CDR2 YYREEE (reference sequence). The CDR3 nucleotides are TGTGCCAGCAGCGGGGAGGCCGGCTCCTACAATGAGCAGTTCTTC. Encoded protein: CASSGEAGSYNEQFF.

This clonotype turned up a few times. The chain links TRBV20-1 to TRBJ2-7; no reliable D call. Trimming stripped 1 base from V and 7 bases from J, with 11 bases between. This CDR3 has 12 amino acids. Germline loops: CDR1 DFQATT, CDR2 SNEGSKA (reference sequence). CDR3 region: CSARGMLEEQYF. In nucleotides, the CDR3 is TGCAGTGCTAGAGGTATGCTTGAAGAGCAGTACTTC.

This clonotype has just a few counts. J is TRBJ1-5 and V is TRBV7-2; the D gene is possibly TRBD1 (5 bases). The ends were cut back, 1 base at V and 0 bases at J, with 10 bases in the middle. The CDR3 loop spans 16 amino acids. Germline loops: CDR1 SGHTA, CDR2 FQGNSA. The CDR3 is CASSLEGTYSNQPQHF. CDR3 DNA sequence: TGTGCCAGCAGCTTAGAGGGGACCTATAGCAATCAGCCCCAGCATTTT.

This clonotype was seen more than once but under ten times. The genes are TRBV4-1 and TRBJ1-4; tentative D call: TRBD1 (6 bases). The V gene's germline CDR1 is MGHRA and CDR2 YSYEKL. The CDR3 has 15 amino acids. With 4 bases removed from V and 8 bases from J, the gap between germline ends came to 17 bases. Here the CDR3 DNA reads TGCGCCAGCAGCCCCCTAGGGGGAGGCTGGGAAAAACTGTTTTTT. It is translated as CASSPLGGGWEKLFF.

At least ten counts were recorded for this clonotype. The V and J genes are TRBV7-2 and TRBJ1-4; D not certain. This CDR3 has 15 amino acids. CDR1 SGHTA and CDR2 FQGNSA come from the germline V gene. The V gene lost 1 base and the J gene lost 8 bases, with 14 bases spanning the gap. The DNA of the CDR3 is TGTGCCAGCAGCTTAGACTCGGGCAGTCGAGAAAAACTGTTTTTT. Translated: CASSLDSGSREKLFF.

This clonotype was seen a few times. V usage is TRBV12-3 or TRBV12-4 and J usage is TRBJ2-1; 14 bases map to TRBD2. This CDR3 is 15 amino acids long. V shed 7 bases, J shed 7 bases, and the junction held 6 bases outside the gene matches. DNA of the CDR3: TGTGCCAGCAATCTAGGGACTAGCGGGAGAAATGAGCAGTTCTTC. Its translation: CASNLGTSGRNEQFF.

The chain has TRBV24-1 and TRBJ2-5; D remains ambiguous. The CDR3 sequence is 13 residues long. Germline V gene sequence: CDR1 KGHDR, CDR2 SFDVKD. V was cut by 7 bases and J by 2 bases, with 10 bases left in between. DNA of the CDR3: TGTGCCACCAGCCCCTCGCATCAAGAGACCCAGTACTTC. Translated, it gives CATSPSHQETQYF.

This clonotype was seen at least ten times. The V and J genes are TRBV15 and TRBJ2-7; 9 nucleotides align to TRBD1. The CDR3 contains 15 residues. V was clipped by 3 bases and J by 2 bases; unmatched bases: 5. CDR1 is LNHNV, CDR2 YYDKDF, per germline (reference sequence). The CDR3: CATSSPGTGTYEQYF. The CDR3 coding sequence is TGTGCCACCAGCAGTCCCGGGACAGGGACCTACGAGCAGTACTTC.

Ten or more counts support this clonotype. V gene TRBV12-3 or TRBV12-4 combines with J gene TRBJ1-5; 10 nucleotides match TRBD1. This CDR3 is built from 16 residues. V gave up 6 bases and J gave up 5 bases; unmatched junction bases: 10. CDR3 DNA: TGTGCCAGCAGGAAGTCCGGGACAGGGGCTCATCAGCCCCAGCATTTT. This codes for CASRKSGTGAHQPQHF.

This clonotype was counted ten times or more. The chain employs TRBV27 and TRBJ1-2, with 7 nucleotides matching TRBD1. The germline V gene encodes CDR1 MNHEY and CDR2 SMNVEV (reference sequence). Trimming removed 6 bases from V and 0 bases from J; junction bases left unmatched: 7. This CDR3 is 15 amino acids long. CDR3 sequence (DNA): TGTGCCAGCAGAAGGACAGGCCTAACTAACTATGGCTACACCTTC. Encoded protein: CASRRTGLTNYGYTF.

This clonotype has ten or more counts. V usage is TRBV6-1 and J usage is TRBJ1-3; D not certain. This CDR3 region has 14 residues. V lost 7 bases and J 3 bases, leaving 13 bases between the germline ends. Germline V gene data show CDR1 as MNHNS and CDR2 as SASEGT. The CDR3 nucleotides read TGTGCCAGCACCCCCTGGAGGGATGGAAACACCATATATTTT. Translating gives CASTPWRDGNTIYF.

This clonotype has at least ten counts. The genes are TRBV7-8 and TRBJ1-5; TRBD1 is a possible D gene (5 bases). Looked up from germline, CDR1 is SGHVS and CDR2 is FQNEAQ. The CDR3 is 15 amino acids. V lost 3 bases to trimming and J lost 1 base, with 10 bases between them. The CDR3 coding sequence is TGTGCCAGCAGCTTCGGGCAGGGAAGCAATCAGCCCCAGCATTTT. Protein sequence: CASSFGQGSNQPQHF. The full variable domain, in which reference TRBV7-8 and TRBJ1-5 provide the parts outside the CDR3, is GAGVSQSPRYKVAKRGQDVALRCDPISGHVSLFWYQQALGQGPEFLTYFQNEAQLDKSGLPSDRFFAERPEGSVSTLKIQRTQQEDSAVYLCASSFGQGSNQPQHFGDGTRLSIL.

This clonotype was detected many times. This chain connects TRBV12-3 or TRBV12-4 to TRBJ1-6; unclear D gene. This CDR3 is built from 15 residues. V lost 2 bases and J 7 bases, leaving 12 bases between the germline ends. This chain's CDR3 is CASSLSGSWNSPLHF. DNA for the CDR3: TGTGCCAGCAGTTTATCAGGCAGCTGGAATTCACCCCTCCACTTT.

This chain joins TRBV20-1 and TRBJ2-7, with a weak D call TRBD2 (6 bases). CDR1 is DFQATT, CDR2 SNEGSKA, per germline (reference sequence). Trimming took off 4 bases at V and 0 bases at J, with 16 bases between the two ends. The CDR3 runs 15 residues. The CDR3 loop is CSAIGSGAGSYEQYF. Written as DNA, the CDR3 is TGCAGTGCTATAGGGTCGGGAGCTGGCTCCTACGAGCAGTACTTC.